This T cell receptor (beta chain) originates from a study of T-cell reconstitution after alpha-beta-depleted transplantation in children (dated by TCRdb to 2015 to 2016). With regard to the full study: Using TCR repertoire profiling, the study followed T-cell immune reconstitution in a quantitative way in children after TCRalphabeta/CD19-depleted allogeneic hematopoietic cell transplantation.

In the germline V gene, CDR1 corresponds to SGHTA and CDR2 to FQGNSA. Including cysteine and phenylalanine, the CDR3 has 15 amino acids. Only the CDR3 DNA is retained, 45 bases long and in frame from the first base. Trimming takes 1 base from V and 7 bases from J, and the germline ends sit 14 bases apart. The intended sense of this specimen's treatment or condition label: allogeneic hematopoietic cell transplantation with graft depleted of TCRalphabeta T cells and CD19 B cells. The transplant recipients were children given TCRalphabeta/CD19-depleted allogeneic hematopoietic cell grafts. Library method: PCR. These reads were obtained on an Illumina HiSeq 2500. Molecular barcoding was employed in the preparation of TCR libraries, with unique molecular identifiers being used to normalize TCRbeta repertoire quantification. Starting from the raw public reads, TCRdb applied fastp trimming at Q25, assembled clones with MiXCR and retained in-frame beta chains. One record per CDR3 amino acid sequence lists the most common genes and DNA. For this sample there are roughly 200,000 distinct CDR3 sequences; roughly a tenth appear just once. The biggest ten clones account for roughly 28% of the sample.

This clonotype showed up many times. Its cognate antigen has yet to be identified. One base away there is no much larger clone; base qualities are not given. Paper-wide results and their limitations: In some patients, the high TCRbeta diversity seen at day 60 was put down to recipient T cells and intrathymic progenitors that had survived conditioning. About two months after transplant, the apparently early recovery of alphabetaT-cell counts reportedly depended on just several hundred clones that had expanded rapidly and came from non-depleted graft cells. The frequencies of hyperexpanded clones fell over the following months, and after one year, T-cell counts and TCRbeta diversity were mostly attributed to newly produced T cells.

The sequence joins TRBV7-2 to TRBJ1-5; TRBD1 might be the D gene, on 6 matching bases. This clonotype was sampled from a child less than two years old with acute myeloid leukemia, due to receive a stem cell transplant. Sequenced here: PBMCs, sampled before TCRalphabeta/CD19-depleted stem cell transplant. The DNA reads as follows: TGTGCCAGCAGCTTAGGAGGCCAGGGGTGGCAGCCCCAGCATTTT. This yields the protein CASSLGGQGWQPQHF.